This T cell receptor (beta chain) was recovered during a study of T-cell reconstitution after alpha-beta-depleted transplantation in children. The sample holds many counts of this clonotype. Its specificity is not known. V gave up 1 base and J gave up 4 bases; unmatched junction bases: 6. The CDR3 consists of 16 residues. CDR1 and CDR2 from the germline V gene are SSHAT and FNYEAQ (reference sequence). Unique molecular identifiers featured in how the TCRbeta library was prepared. TCRdb ran MiXCR on the PCR reads and lists one entry per CDR3 protein. The sample lists 120,000 to 150,000 distinct CDR3 sequences; 7.5% to 9% were seen once. Notes on the study in general: It was reported that alpha-beta T cells came from several hundred expanded graft clones (about two months after transplant). It was newly produced T cells that mostly accounted for T-cell counts and diversity one year after transplant. Surviving recipient T cells and thymic progenitors accounted for the high day-60 TCRbeta diversity observed in some patients.

This chain connects TRBV7-7 to TRBJ2-3, with 9 nucleotides matching TRBD2. Here the sequenced sample was PBMCs, mostly from graft donor cells, taken 180 days after TCRalphabeta/CD19-depleted stem cell transplant. The sequence came from a female patient aged 2 to 10 who had a stem cell transplant for congenital amegakaryocytic thrombocytopenia, so the T cells may come from the graft donor. CDR3 region: CASSLVASGEADTQYF. The CDR3 nucleotides are TGTGCCAGCAGCTTAGTCGCTAGCGGGGAGGCAGATACGCAGTATTTT.